This TCR beta chain came from a study of blood T cell repertoires in COVID-19. Looking at the study overall: COVID-19 samples from acute and convalescent phases originated in the United States, Italy and Spain.

Original processing notes: Amplifying reference gene primers gave estimates of nucleated cell counts. TCRdb's copy holds only in-frame clones and misses some; the assay was immunoSEQ multiplex PCR. D and trimming were read from the DNA, whereas the V and J calls and clone size are those reported in that table. The profile shows approximately 210,000 clones, 75% to 90% of them singletons. The CDR3 length is 16 residues. After removal of 3 bases from V and 4 bases from J, the junction contained 7 bases not matched to a gene. Germline CDR1 and CDR2: MDHEN and SYDVKM. This clone was found a few times. This clonotype was obtained from a human donor in a cohort sampled during active COVID-19. The V call is TRBV28, the J call TRBJ2-5; 11 nucleotides match TRBD1. The sequenced sample consisted of peripheral blood. DNA for the CDR3: TGTGCCAGCAGTTTTTGGACAGGGGGCGCGGGAGAGACCCAGTACTTC. It encodes CASSFWTGGAGETQYF.